This passage covers 14 T cell receptor beta chains from one sample sequenced in a study of T-cell memory formation after mild COVID-19. Via MiXCR, TCRdb re-called the 5' RACE reads, giving one row per CDR3 protein. Here the sample spans 180,000 or so distinct CDR3 sequences, 16% being singletons. Specimen: PBMCs or a T cell subset sorted from them (not recorded which). These TCRs come from an adult woman who had mild COVID-19 (a few samples of this study predate the infection). Cell type and time point are not known.

In its sample, this clonotype was seen a few times. V is TRBV7-2 and J is TRBJ2-3; D unclear. The CDR3 spans 13 residues. Germline V gene data show CDR1 as SGHTA and CDR2 as FQGNSA. The V end was cut by 1 base, the J end by 2 bases, with 4 bases between. The chain's CDR3 is CASSLGITDTQYF. Here the CDR3 DNA reads TGTGCCAGCAGCTTAGGGATCACAGATACGCAGTATTTT.

This clonotype turned up a few times. The chain links TRBV6-2 or TRBV6-3 to TRBJ1-5; no reliable D call. The V and J ends lost 0 bases and 5 bases respectively, with 2 bases between them. The CDR3 is 12 amino acids. The V gene's germline CDR1 is MNHEY and CDR2 SVGEGT. In DNA, the CDR3 is TGTGCCAGCAGTTACTCGTATCAGCCCCAGCATTTT. Protein: CASSYSYQPQHF.

This clonotype was found a few times. CDR3 sequence reads: CASSSNLQASSYEQYF. In DNA form, the CDR3 reads TGTGCCAGCAGCTCCAATCTACAGGCCTCCTCCTACGAGCAGTACTTC. The chain couples TRBV7-8 to TRBJ2-7, with D possibly TRBD1 on 5 matching bases. This CDR3 spans 16 amino acids. Germline CDR1 is SGHVS and CDR2 is FQNEAQ. V gave up 4 bases and J gave up 0 bases, with 16 bases separating them.

This clonotype was counted between two and nine times. The J gene is TRBJ2-3, the V gene TRBV29-1, with 8 nucleotides matching TRBD2. This CDR3 region has 13 residues. CDR1 and CDR2 (germline): SQVTM, ANQGSEA. J lost 2 bases, V lost 6 bases, and 4 bases had no gene match. The CDR3 loop reads CSVLAVPTDTQYF. In DNA, the CDR3 is TGCAGCGTACTAGCGGTGCCCACAGATACGCAGTATTTT.

This clonotype has just a few counts. Here the CDR3 reads CASRRPEEDTQYF. The CDR3, as DNA: TGTGCCAGCAGACGACCGGAGGAGGATACGCAGTATTTT. The rearrangement joins TRBV7-3 to TRBJ2-3, with D possibly matching TRBD2 (5 bases). Germline assignment: CDR1 SGHTA and CDR2 FQGTGA. This CDR3 region has 13 residues. V shed 6 bases and J shed 6 bases, with 13 bases lying between them.

This clonotype was observed a handful of times. The gene calls are TRBV18 and TRBJ2-7, with 10 bases aligning to TRBD1. Trimming cost V 6 bases and J 3 bases; bases outside gene matches: 2. The CDR3 spans 13 residues. Germline CDR1 reads KGHSH; CDR2 reads LQKENI. The CDR3 reads CASSWDRGYEQYF. In DNA form, the CDR3 reads TGTGCCAGCTCGTGGGACAGGGGCTACGAGCAGTACTTC.

The gene calls are TRBV4-1 and TRBJ1-1; no firm D call. The V gene's germline CDR1 is MGHRA and CDR2 YSYEKL. V was trimmed by 0 bases and J by 1 base, leaving 9 bases between them. The CDR3 has 15 residues. CDR3 protein: CASSQDPRGNTEAFF. The DNA for the CDR3 is TGCGCCAGCAGCCAAGATCCTCGAGGGAACACTGAAGCTTTCTTT.

This clonotype came up a few times. This chain links TRBV5-1 with TRBJ2-5; TRBD2 matches 12 bases. Per germline, CDR1 SGHRS and CDR2 YFSETQ. This CDR3 contains 19 residues. The junction had 18 bases not matched to a gene; V was cut back by 5 bases and J by 4 bases. CDR3 DNA sequence: TGCGCCAGCAGTTGGAGACAGACTAGCGGGAGTGGTAGGACAGAGACCCAGTACTTC. This translates into CASSWRQTSGSGRTETQYF.

The chain is built from TRBV5-1 and TRBJ2-5, with a tentative D call TRBD1 (6 bases). The germline V and J ends were trimmed by 3 bases and 1 base, with 13 bases remaining between them. The CDR3 sequence is 15 residues long. Germline CDR1 SGHRS, CDR2 YFSETQ. The CDR3 DNA is TGCGCCAGCAGCTCCCGGACAGCTCTCCAAGAGACCCAGTACTTC. Protein sequence: CASSSRTALQETQYF.

The chain couples TRBV5-1 to TRBJ2-2, with TRBD2 matching 12 bases. Germline CDR1 reads SGHRS; CDR2 reads YFSETQ. Trimming cost V 1 base and J 6 bases; bases outside gene matches: 13. This CDR3 is 19 amino acids long. The CDR3 region has the DNA TGCGCCAGCAGCTTGCCGAGACTAGCGGGAGCGATCTCCGCCGGGGAGCTGTTTTTT. As protein: CASSLPRLAGAISAGELFF.

This clonotype has just a few counts. A read error may account for a junction end that differs from germline. The rearrangement joins TRBV4-1 to TRBJ2-1; 14 bases are shared with TRBD2. The CDR3 has 17 amino acids. Germline-derived CDR1 and CDR2 are MGHRA and YSYEKL. The CDR3 DNA reads as TGCGCCAGCAGCTCACCGGGACTAGCGGGGGAGGCCGGAAAAACGTCCTTC. Protein: CASSSPGLAGEAGKTSF.

The V and J genes are TRBV5-1 and TRBJ2-1, with 9 bases lining up with TRBD2. Trimming at V came to 1 base and at J to 8 bases, leaving 7 bases not matched to a gene. From germline, CDR1 is SGHRS and CDR2 YFSETQ. The CDR3 is made up of 15 amino acids. The DNA of the CDR3 is TGCGCCAGCAGCTTGTTGCGGGAGGGCCCCTATGAGCAGTTCTTC. It encodes CASSLLREGPYEQFF. Complete variable domain (other parts from reference TRBV5-1 and TRBJ2-1): KAGVTQTPRYLIKTRGQQVTLSCSPISGHRSVSWYQQTPGQGLQFLFEYFSETQRNKGNFPGRFSGRQFSNSRSEMNVSTLELGDSALYLCASSLLREGPYEQFFGPGTRLTVL.

This chain connects TRBV5-1 to TRBJ1-4; TRBD1 matches 9 bases. This CDR3 is 12 amino acids long. Germline CDR1 SGHRS, CDR2 YFSETQ. The junction had 7 bases not matched to a gene; V was cut back by 2 bases and J by 17 bases. CDR3 coding DNA: TGCGCCAGCAGCTTCACAGGGGGCCAAGGATTTTTT. It encodes CASSFTGGQGFF.

This chain uses TRBV5-1 with TRBJ2-3; TRBD2 matches at 8 bases. The CDR3 spans 15 residues. From germline, CDR1 is SGHRS and CDR2 YFSETQ. With V trimmed by 6 bases and J by 3 bases, 9 bases remained unmatched. This CDR3 reads CASMKSGGRTDTQYF. For the CDR3, the DNA is TGCGCCAGCATGAAATCGGGGGGGCGGACAGATACGCAGTATTTT.